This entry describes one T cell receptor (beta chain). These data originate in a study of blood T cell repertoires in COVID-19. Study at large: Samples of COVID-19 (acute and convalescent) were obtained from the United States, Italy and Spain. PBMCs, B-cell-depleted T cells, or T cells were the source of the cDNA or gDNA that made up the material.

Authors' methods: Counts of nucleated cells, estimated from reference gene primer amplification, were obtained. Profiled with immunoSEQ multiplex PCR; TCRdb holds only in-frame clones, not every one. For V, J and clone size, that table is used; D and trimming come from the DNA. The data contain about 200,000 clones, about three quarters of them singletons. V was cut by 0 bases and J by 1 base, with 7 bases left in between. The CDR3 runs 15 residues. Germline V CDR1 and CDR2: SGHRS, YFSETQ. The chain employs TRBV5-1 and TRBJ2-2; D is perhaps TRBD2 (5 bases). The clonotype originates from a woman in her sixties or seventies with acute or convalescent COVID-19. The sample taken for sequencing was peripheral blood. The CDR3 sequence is CASSLADWNTGELFF. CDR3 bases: TGCGCCAGCAGCTTGGCGGACTGGAACACCGGGGAGCTGTTTTTT.